These T cell receptor beta chains were read from a single sample in a study of blood T cells in healthy people across ages. Using its own MiXCR run on the 5' RACE reads, TCRdb lists one record per CDR3 protein. The sample shows more than 750,000 distinct CDR3 sequences, approximately 32% of them seen only once. These sequences were also reported in another study, on T cells of mothers and their children.

Source material: blood. These receptors were taken from a woman between 40 and 55 years old in good health. Both conserved end residues are part of each CDR3. The D gene is left open where the match is weak. Clone size is given for some rows only: seen once, a few or many times, or a class if the clone is expanded.

>.|.|TRBV7-2|TRBJ1-2
CASSPPGRVGGYTF
TGTGCCAGCAGCCCCCCGGGGAGGGTTGGTGGCTACACCTTC
>TRBD1|.|TRBV27|TRBJ1-5
CASSPRRTGGRFFNQPQHF
TGTGCCAGCAGTCCCCGGCGGACAGGGGGCCGATTCTTTAATCAGCCCCAGCATTTT
>.|.|TRBV24-1|TRBJ2-3
CATSDRRSSTDTQYF
TGTGCCACCAGTGATAGACGGTCTAGCACAGATACGCAGTATTTT
>.|.|TRBV28|TRBJ1-5
CASRAIRTDNQPQHF
TGTGCCAGCAGAGCGATTAGGACGGACAATCAGCCCCAGCATTTT
>.|many|TRBV7-9|TRBJ2-3
CASSLEGLADTQYF
TGTGCCAGCAGCTTAGAAGGGTTGGCAGATACGCAGTATTTT
>TRBD1|many|TRBV18|TRBJ2-7
CASSPPKGGFGEQYF
TGTGCCAGCTCACCACCGAAAGGGGGCTTCGGGGAGCAGTACTTC
>.|.|TRBV7-2|TRBJ1-4
CASSLGDRRVEKLFF
TGTGCCAGCAGCTTAGGGGATCGACGGGTAGAAAAACTGTTTTTT
>.|.|TRBV7-2|TRBJ2-3
CASSLGSPTDTQYF
TGTGCCAGCAGCTTAGGTTCCCCCACAGATACGCAGTATTTT
>TRBD2|few|TRBV7-3|TRBJ2-1
CASSPARLAGYNEQFF
TGTGCCAGCAGCCCAGCCCGACTAGCGGGCTACAATGAGCAGTTCTTC
>TRBD1|many|TRBV7-2|TRBJ2-7
CASSPRTGGLYEQYF
TGTGCCAGCAGCCCCCGGACAGGGGGCCTCTACGAGCAGTACTTC
>.|.|TRBV20-1|TRBJ2-7
CSARGEETATYEQYF
TGCAGTGCTAGAGGAGAGGAGACAGCAACCTACGAGCAGTACTTC
>.|.|TRBV9|TRBJ1-2
CASSVLGDDYGYTF
TGTGCCAGCAGCGTTTTGGGGGACGACTATGGCTACACCTTC
>TRBD1|many|TRBV28|TRBJ1-1
CASSPTGQRSTEAFF
TGTGCCAGCAGTCCCACGGGACAGAGGAGCACTGAAGCTTTCTTT
>TRBD2|.|TRBV20-1|TRBJ2-7
CSARDSGGSSYNEQYF
TGCAGTGCTAGAGATTCCGGGGGGAGCTCCTACAATGAGCAGTACTTC
>.|.|TRBV5-1|TRBJ2-7
CASRERGGSYEQYF
TGCGCCAGCAGAGAGAGGGGGGGCTCCTACGAGCAGTACTTC
>TRBD2|.|TRBV2|TRBJ2-4
CASSLRTSGGAKNF
TGTGCCAGCAGCCTTCGGACTAGCGGGGGAGCCAAGAACTTC
>.|few|TRBV3-1|TRBJ2-3
CASSQVPPAADTQYF
TGTGCCAGCAGCCAAGTCCCCCCCGCGGCAGATACGCAGTATTTT
>TRBD1|few|TRBV7-2|TRBJ1-6
CASSPGPGGSPLHF
TGTGCCAGCAGCCCCGGGCCAGGGGGATCACCCCTCCACTTT
>.|few|TRBV27|TRBJ1-2
CASSAGDLYGYTF
TGTGCCAGCAGTGCGGGGGACCTCTATGGCTACACCTTC
>TRBD1|.|TRBV7-9|TRBJ2-2
CASSLGGQVNTGELFF
TGTGCCAGCAGCTTAGGTGGACAGGTGAACACCGGGGAGCTGTTTTTT
>.|.|TRBV5-1|TRBJ1-3
CASSPNPQASGDTIYF
TGCGCCAGCAGCCCAAACCCACAAGCGTCTGGAGACACCATATATTTT
>TRBD1|once|TRBV7-9|TRBJ1-1
CAGSFWPGGNTEAFF
TGTGCCGGCAGCTTTTGGCCAGGGGGGAACACTGAAGCTTTCTTT
>.|few|TRBV3-1|TRBJ1-2
CASSQVGQGYYGYTF
TGTGCCAGCAGCCAAGTCGGGCAGGGTTACTATGGCTACACCTTC
>.|.|TRBV7-9|TRBJ1-1
CASSLPIGKLNTGAFF
TGTGCCAGCAGCTTACCCATCGGGAAATTGAACACTGGAGCTTTCTTT
>.|.|TRBV28|TRBJ2-5
CASSFYKPNTAETQYF
TGTGCCAGCAGTTTCTATAAACCTAATACGGCGGAGACCCAGTACTTC
>.|many|TRBV20-1|TRBJ2-7
CSATSSSYEQYF
TGCAGTGCTACCTCTTCCTCCTACGAGCAGTACTTC
>.|many|TRBV5-1|TRBJ2-5
CASSPFQGSQETQYF
TGTGCCAGCAGCCCTTTTCAGGGTAGCCAAGAGACCCAGTACTTC
>.|few|TRBV12-3/TRBV12-4|TRBJ1-6
CASSKHKLVGSPLHF
TGTGCCAGCAGCAAACACAAGCTTGTTGGTTCGCCCCTCCACTTT
>TRBD1|few|TRBV5-1|TRBJ1-2
CASSLAGTGGYGYTF
TGCGCCAGCAGCTTGGCCGGGACAGGGGGTTATGGCTACACCTTC
>.|few|TRBV7-3|TRBJ1-1
CASSLLSTTEAFF
TGTGCCAGCAGCTTATTATCGACCACTGAAGCTTTCTTT
>.|few|TRBV7-9|TRBJ1-1
CASRHEATEAFF
TGTGCCAGCAGACACGAAGCCACTGAAGCTTTCTTT
>.|few|TRBV29-1|TRBJ2-3
CSLARGATDTQYF
TGCAGCCTCGCAAGGGGGGCCACAGATACGCAGTATTTT
>TRBD2|many|TRBV12-3/TRBV12-4|TRBJ2-7
CASSLGSKLAGEQYF
TGTGCCAGCAGTTTGGGGTCCAAACTAGCGGGCGAGCAGTACTTC
>TRBD1|.|TRBV12-3/TRBV12-4|TRBJ2-7
CASSLDRVVGEQYF
TGTGCCAGCAGTTTGGACAGGGTAGTGGGCGAGCAGTACTTC
>.|.|TRBV7-2|TRBJ2-1
CASTRTGLGQFF
TGTGCCAGCACCCGGACGGGCTTGGGGCAGTTCTTC
>TRBD1|few|TRBV15|TRBJ2-7
CATSKQGGNYEQYF
TGTGCCACCAGCAAACAGGGGGGAAATTACGAGCAGTACTTC
>.|.|TRBV7-4|TRBJ2-4
CASSPQTGLAKNIQYF
TGTGCCAGCAGCCCGCAGACAGGTTTAGCCAAAAACATTCAGTACTTC
>TRBD1|once|TRBV29-1|TRBJ2-7
CSVRTGTGSREQYF
TGCAGCGTGAGAACCGGGACAGGCTCGAGGGAGCAGTACTTC
>.|.|TRBV5-1|TRBJ2-5
CASSTWGLVEETQYF
TGCGCCAGCAGCACCTGGGGACTCGTCGAAGAGACCCAGTACTTC
>TRBD1|few|TRBV6-2/TRBV6-3|TRBJ2-7
CASSYVAGGYEQYF
TGTGCCAGCAGTTACGTTGCAGGGGGCTACGAGCAGTACTTC
>TRBD1|.|TRBV20-1|TRBJ2-5
CSAPRTGQGFRGAETQYF
TGCAGTGCTCCTCGCACGGGACAGGGCTTTCGGGGGGCGGAGACCCAGTACTTC